A single sample gave rise to the 4 T cell receptor beta chains below, sequenced in a study of blood T cells in healthy people across ages. The second PCR ran about 6 to 11 cycles with a sample-barcoded 5' primer and J-beta primers. In TCRdb, the 5' RACE reads were re-called with MiXCR into one record per CDR3 protein. The data hold about 840,000 distinct CDR3 sequences, with roughly 29% observed a single time. These data are also associated with another study on T cells of mothers and their children.

Sequenced material: blood. The receptors originated from a middle-aged woman in good health.

This chain joins TRBV5-1 and TRBJ2-7, with 10 bases matching TRBD2. The CDR3 has 15 residues. The junction had 10 bases not matched to a gene; V was cut back by 3 bases and J by 7 bases. Germline V gene data show CDR1 as SGHRS and CDR2 as YFSETQ. The CDR3 loop is CASSSTSGSYNEQYF. CDR3 bases: TGCGCCAGCAGCTCGACTAGCGGGTCCTACAATGAGCAGTACTTC.

To note about this clonotype: The junction departs from germline at one end; a sequencing error may be responsible. The DNA of the CDR3 is TGTGCCAGCAGTGCCGGAGCGGGGGGCTCCTGCGAGCAGTACTTC. Protein sequence: CASSAGAGGSCEQYF. This sequence joins TRBV27 and TRBJ2-7; 9 bases line up with TRBD2. Germline CDR1 and CDR2: MNHEY and SMNVEV (reference sequence). The CDR3 runs to 15 residues.

The chain carries TRBV24-1 and TRBJ2-7; the D gene is possibly TRBD1 (7 bases). The CDR3 covers 16 residues. Per the germline V gene, CDR1 is KGHDR and CDR2 is SFDVKD. Between the trimmed V and J ends, which lost 2 bases and 3 bases, there was a span of 16 bases. In DNA form, the CDR3 reads TGTGCCACCAGTGATTCGGGGGCCTCAGGGGGCTACGAGCAGTACTTC. Its translation: CATSDSGASGGYEQYF.

This clonotype has just a few counts. The junction does not match germline at one end; this may be a read error. The V and J genes are TRBV7-7 and TRBJ2-2; possible D gene TRBD1, 6 bases. The CDR3 runs to 19 residues. Germline CDR1 reads SSHAT; CDR2 reads FNYEAQ (reference sequence). CDR3 amino acids: CASSLGQNRVRRGTGELFF. The CDR3 nucleotides read TGTGCTAGCAGCTTAGGCCAGAACAGGGTCCGGCGAGGCACCGGGGAGCTGTTTTTT. Full variable domain (rest looked up from reference TRBV7-7 and TRBJ2-2): GAGVSQSPRYKVTKRGQDVTLRCDPISSHATLYWYQQALGQGPEFLTYFNYEAQPDKSGLPSDRFSAERPEGSISTLTIQRTEQRDSAMYRCASSLGQNRVRRGTGELFFGEGSRLTVL.